The rows below give T cell receptor beta chains drawn from one sample of a study of cytomegalovirus exposure and HLA in healthy donors. Sequencing was performed with immunoSEQ multiplex PCR; in TCRdb, only in-frame clones are kept and a portion is missing. Altogether some 130,000 clones are present, approximately 80% being singletons, with the ten largest covering approximately 1.6%. Sequences were obtained from PBMCs. Every receptor here comes from a female donor in good health and CMV-seronegative. The CDR3 runs from the conserved cysteine through the conserved F or W. Clone size, where shown, is once, few, many, or a class for clones that have expanded.

J	size	V	CDR3
TRBJ2-3	once	TRBV5-1	CASSPLAGVPDTQYF
TRBJ1-1	-	TRBV4-3	CASSQGHSNSMNTEAFF
TRBJ2-7	-	TRBV15	CATSPGTGWYEQYF
TRBJ2-7	-	TRBV5-6	CASSQVGGGTYEQYF
TRBJ2-7	few	TRBV7-6	CASSSSGSSRYEQYF
TRBJ2-7	-	TRBV27	CASTGGLAGFNEQYF
TRBJ1-2	-	TRBV6-6	CACVAGQFNYGYTF
TRBJ2-1	-	TRBV30	CAWSGERGGRDEQFF
TRBJ2-3	-	TRBV6-1	CASSGFSGGTDTQYF
TRBJ2-7	-	TRBV19	CASKEREGSYEQYF
TRBJ2-7	-	TRBV6-5	CASSYYRAYEQYF
TRBJ2-7	-	TRBV6-5	CASRLGTGTLREQYF
TRBJ2-5	-	TRBV4-1	CASSRLRGRDRKETQYF
TRBJ1-1	once	TRBV27	CASSPDRVRTEAFF
TRBJ2-5	-	TRBV5-1	CASSSTGTSEETQYF
TRBJ2-4	-	TRBV7-6	CASSLAGRIAKNIQYF
TRBJ2-7	-	TRBV14	CASSPHSTGGWGEQYF
TRBJ2-7	-	TRBV30	CAWGSTRYHEQYF
TRBJ1-5	-	TRBV28	CASRRQGTQPQHF
TRBJ1-2	-	TRBV10-1	CASSPSVTGQGAHGYTF
TRBJ1-1	few	TRBV13	CASSLNRERTEAFF
TRBJ2-7	few	TRBV19	CASSSRTGNSYEQYF
TRBJ2-1	few	TRBV28	CASSSGLAGGLDEQFF
TRBJ2-2	-	TRBV28	CASRSGGTGELFF
TRBJ1-3	few	TRBV7-9	CASSPRQGASGNTIYF
TRBJ1-5	-	TRBV27	CASSLGGGELSNQPQHF
TRBJ1-2	-	TRBV5-1	CASSLAGTSFYGYTF
TRBJ2-1	-	TRBV5-1	CASKLAGPSSDEQFF
TRBJ1-1	-	TRBV5-1	CASSLWLNTEAFF
TRBJ2-3	-	TRBV6-4	CASSDGTSGHTDTQYF
TRBJ2-7	-	TRBV6-5	CASIRTGTNEQYF
TRBJ2-1	-	TRBV30	CAWTTKNEQFF
TRBJ1-5	-	TRBV7-2	CASSLEGGTSNQPQHF
TRBJ2-7	-	TRBV29-1	CSVDGTGGGYEQYF
TRBJ2-1	-	TRBV7-6	CASSSLAGGSGNEQFF
TRBJ1-5	-	TRBV6-5	CASSYSPGQPQHF
TRBJ2-2	once	TRBV6-1	CASKPTSGNTGELFF
TRBJ1-2	-	TRBV5-1	CASSLGTGNGYTF
TRBJ2-3	-	TRBV9	CASSVVLTDTQYF
TRBJ2-3	once	TRBV2	CASSKFERIYTDTQYF
TRBJ1-2	-	TRBV19	CASRNDRVHYGYTF
TRBJ1-5	-	TRBV19	CASSIGRLRNSNQPQHF
TRBJ2-1	-	TRBV21-1	CASSKGGETGLIEQFF
-	-	TRBV4-3	CASSQAAGRTGTYEQYF
TRBJ1-3	-	TRBV5-1	CASSAGQNFLSGNTIYF
TRBJ2-7	-	TRBV4-1	CASSRLTSGETYEQYF
TRBJ2-7	once	TRBV14	CASSQFRDSTYEQYF
TRBJ1-1	once	TRBV2	CASGDRGPGTEAFF
TRBJ2-5	-	TRBV13	CASSLEGLEGGETQYF
TRBJ2-3	-	TRBV28	CASKTPGQETDTQYF
TRBJ1-2	-	TRBV5-1	CASRETGANYGYTF
TRBJ1-4	-	TRBV19	CARRKDRGLEKLFF
TRBJ2-7	few	TRBV6-5	CASSYQQVSYEQYF
TRBJ1-1	-	TRBV19	CASSIGAGRTEAFF
TRBJ1-1	-	TRBV7-9	CASSSPGGGTEAFF